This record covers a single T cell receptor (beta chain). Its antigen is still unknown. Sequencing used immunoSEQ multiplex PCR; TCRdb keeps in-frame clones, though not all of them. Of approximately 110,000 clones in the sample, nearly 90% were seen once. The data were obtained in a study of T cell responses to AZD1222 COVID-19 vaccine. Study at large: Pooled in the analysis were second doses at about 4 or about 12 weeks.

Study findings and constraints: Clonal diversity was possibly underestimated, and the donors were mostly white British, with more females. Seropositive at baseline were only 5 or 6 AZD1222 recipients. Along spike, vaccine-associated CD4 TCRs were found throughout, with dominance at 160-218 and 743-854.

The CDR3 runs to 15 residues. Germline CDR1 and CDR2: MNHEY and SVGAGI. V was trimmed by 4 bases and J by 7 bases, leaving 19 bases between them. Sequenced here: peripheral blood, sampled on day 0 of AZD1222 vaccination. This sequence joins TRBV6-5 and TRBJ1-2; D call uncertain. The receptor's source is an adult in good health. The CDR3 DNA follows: TGTGCCAGCAGTTGGTCCGGGGTCCGCCGTGTTGGCTACACCTTC. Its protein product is CASSWSGVRRVGYTF.